Following are 2 T cell receptor beta chains from one sample sequenced in a study of T cells after yellow fever vaccination. TCRdb reprocessed the 5' RACE reads with MiXCR, giving one entry per CDR3 protein. This table has some 150,000 distinct CDR3 sequences, 9.5% to 11% appearing once. This specimen consisted of CD8+ T cells sorted from PBMCs, obtained 15 days after the yellow fever booster vaccination. These receptors were obtained from a man between 18 and 29 years old who received the YFV17D yellow fever vaccine.

The V gene is TRBV14, the J gene TRBJ1-3; D unclear. The CDR3 runs 14 residues. V lost 2 bases and J lost 7, with 12 bases in between. Germline CDR1 SGHDN, CDR2 FVKESK. The CDR3 nucleotides read TGTGCCAGCAGCCAACTTGGGATTTGGAACACCATATATTTT. Protein product: CASSQLGIWNTIYF. The variable domain in full, with the rest retrieved from reference TRBV14 and TRBJ1-3, is EAGVTQFPSHSVIEKGQTVTLRCDPISGHDNLYWYRRVMGKEIKFLLHFVKESKQDESGMPNNRFLAERTGGTYSTLKVQPAELEDSGVYFCASSQLGIWNTIYFGEGSWLTVV.

This clonotype was recorded many times. This chain links TRBV29-1 with TRBJ2-5; TRBD1 agrees at 7 bases. The CDR3 totals 13 residues. The V gene end was trimmed by 7 bases and the J gene end by 4 bases; junction bases not matched to a gene: 9. CDR1 and CDR2 (germline): SQVTM, ANQGSEA. CDR3 in DNA: TGCAGCGCCAGACAGGGTGTTGGAGAGACCCAGTACTTC. This gives the protein CSARQGVGETQYF.